This TCR beta chain was identified in a study of vaccination and CD4 T cells after COVID-19. Overall study context: Convalescent patients gave post-COVID blood a median about 110 days post-diagnosis, range 35 to 161.

The sample's time point: late sampling 161 to 241 days after vaccination in a few convalescent patients. The treatment was: approximately nine-day PBMC culture with coronavirus spike peptide pools or control peptides (ViraFEST assay). ViraFEST used peptide pools to expand antigen-specific T cells before TCR sequencing. CDR1 and CDR2 from the germline V gene are SNHLY and FYNNEI. The CDR3 loop spans 12 amino acids. The V end was cut by 6 bases, the J end by 5 bases, with 10 bases between. This clonotype was seen more than once but under ten times. The antigen is undetermined. Sequence data for DNA of cultured CD4+ T cells were generated by the Oncomine TCR Beta short-read assay. From CD4+ T cells that had been cultured, genomic DNA was extracted. TCRdb re-derived calls from the PCR reads in MiXCR, one entry per CDR3 protein. The table lists approximately 18,000 distinct CDR3 sequences, around 50% of them singletons.

The source was CD4+ T cells from blood, cultured in vitro, collected about 7 months after SARS-CoV-2 vaccination. This receptor was taken from a human donor who had recovered from COVID-19. The genes are TRBV2 and TRBJ2-5, with D possibly matching TRBD1 (6 bases). In nucleotides, the CDR3 is TGTGCCAGCAGGGACGACAGGGAGACCCAGTACTTC. Translated, it gives CASRDDRETQYF.